This T cell receptor beta chain was sequenced during a study of immune cell composition in non-small cell lung cancer. TCRdb's copy holds only in-frame clones and misses some; the assay was immunoSEQ multiplex PCR. Of more than 1,500 clones detected, around 83% appear once; the ten largest clones hold just over 9.5%. This receptor was obtained from a human donor with non-small cell lung cancer. Sequencing was done on a sample of lung tumor tissue.

The DNA for the CDR3 is TGTGCCAGCAGCTCCTTCGGGGAGACCCAGTACTTC. It yields the protein CASSSFGETQYF. V gene TRBV7-6 combines with J gene TRBJ2-5; D gene ambiguous. Germline values: CDR1 SGHVS, CDR2 FNYEAQ. The V end lost 4 bases, the J end lost 5 bases, and 8 bases lay between the germline ends. CDR3 length: 12 amino acids.